A single TCR beta chain is shown here with its context. These data originate in a study of blood T cell repertoires in COVID-19. Study-level background: COVID-19 samples from acute and convalescent phases originated in the United States, Italy and Spain. PBMCs, B-cell-depleted T cells, or T cells were the source of the cDNA or gDNA that made up the material.

Per the authors' pipeline: Amplification from reference gene primers served as the basis for estimated nucleated cell counts. Data came from immunoSEQ multiplex PCR; TCRdb stores just in-frame clones and leaves some out. V and J calls and clone size are given by that table; D and trimming were obtained from the DNA. The profile shows more than 95,000 clones, nearly 90% of them singletons. In germline, CDR1 is SGHRS, CDR2 YFSETQ. This CDR3 spans 14 amino acids. J gave up 8 bases and V 2 bases, and 8 bases lay outside the gene matches. The sequence came from a man aged 50 to 59 in a cohort sampled during active COVID-19. The source material was peripheral blood. This chain connects TRBV5-1 to TRBJ1-2, with 8 bases identical to TRBD1. CDR3 DNA: TGCGCCAGCAGCTTTCAGGGGGCTCCTGGAGGCTACACCTTC. Translated, it gives CASSFQGAPGGYTF.